A single sample gave rise to the 22 T cell receptor beta chains below, sequenced in a study of vaccination effects on CD4 cells after COVID-19. Some clones are missing from TCRdb's copy, which holds only in-frame ones; the method was immunoSEQ multiplex PCR. The table has approximately 12,000 clones, roughly 70% seen once. Antigen specificity for these receptors is unknown. The ViraFEST assay expanded antigen-specific CD4+ T cells with viral peptide pools before sequencing. Following a roughly 9-day culture, CD4+ T cells were purified. Participants each got two BNT162b2 or mRNA-1273 vaccine doses. The specimen comprised CD4+ T cells from PBMCs cultured with SARS-CoV-2 spike peptides, sampled after COVID-19 vaccination. These receptors were taken from a human donor who received a COVID-19 vaccine.

This chain uses TRBV3-1 (or the pseudogene TRBV3-2) with TRBJ2-2, with a tentative D call TRBD1 (5 bases). V shed 1 base and J shed 4 bases, with 7 bases lying between them. The CDR3 runs to 14 residues. Germline CDR1 reads LGHDT; CDR2 reads YNNKEL (reference sequence). The CDR3 region has the DNA TGTGCCAGCAGCCAAGGGGGCGTCACCGGGGAGCTGTTTTTT. Translated, it gives CASSQGGVTGELFF.

The V call is TRBV18, the J call TRBJ1-5, with 7 nucleotides matching TRBD1. The length of the CDR3 is 14 residues. CDR1 is KGHSH, CDR2 LQKENI, per germline. Trimming at V came to 3 bases and at J to 7 bases, leaving 6 bases not matched to a gene. In DNA form, the CDR3 reads TGTGCCAGCTCACCTAGCGACAGGGTGCAGCCCCAGCATTTT. Translation gives CASSPSDRVQPQHF.

The chain links TRBV4-2 to TRBJ2-2, with 11 bases identical to TRBD2. Trimming cost V 0 bases and J 6 bases; bases outside gene matches: 0. Germline-derived CDR1 and CDR2 are LGHNA and YNFKEQ. The CDR3 runs 15 residues. The CDR3 region has the DNA TGTGCCAGCAGCCAAGATAGCGGGGGGGCCGGGGAGCTGTTTTTT. The encoded protein is CASSQDSGGAGELFF.

The chain uses TRBV12-3 or TRBV12-4 and TRBJ1-1; a weak D match, TRBD1 (6 bases). V lost 5 bases and J 7 bases, leaving 11 bases between the germline ends. The CDR3 totals 12 residues. The CDR3 nucleotides read TGTGCCAGCAGTGTCGACAGGAGTGAAGCTTTCTTT. Its translation is CASSVDRSEAFF.

J is TRBJ2-3 and V is TRBV5-5; D remains unclear. The CDR3 consists of 14 residues. V gave up 6 bases and J gave up 3 bases, with 14 bases separating them. Germline V gene lookup returns CDR1 SGHKS and CDR2 YYEKEE (reference sequence). The CDR3 sequence is CASNLDQHTDTQYF. The CDR3 DNA sequence: TGTGCCAGCAATCTTGACCAGCATACAGATACGCAGTATTTT.

V and J are TRBV12-5 and TRBJ2-2, with TRBD1 identical over 7 bases. The germline V gene encodes CDR1 LGHNT and CDR2 FRNRAP. Trimming took 6 bases from V and 1 from J; bases not matched to a gene: 5. CDR3 length: 15 amino acids. The CDR3 DNA is TGTGCTAGTGGACAGAACAGGGGGAACACCGGGGAGCTGTTTTTT. Its protein is CASGQNRGNTGELFF.

The rearrangement links TRBV4-1 to TRBJ1-1; no definite D call. Trimming cost V 0 bases and J 5 bases, with 7 bases left between them. CDR3 length equals 13 residues. Germline CDR1 is MGHRA and CDR2 is YSYEKL. In DNA, the CDR3 is TGCGCCAGCAGCCAAGAAAGGGATACTGAAGCTTTCTTT. Protein: CASSQERDTEAFF.

In this sample, this clone turned up a few times. The rearrangement uses TRBV24-1 and TRBJ2-5; 9 bases are a match to TRBD2. With V trimmed by 6 bases and J by 4 bases, 8 bases remained unmatched. Germline loops: CDR1 KGHDR, CDR2 SFDVKD. This CDR3 has 15 amino acids. The CDR3 DNA reads TGTGCCACCAGTTATAGCGGGAGAGGTAGAGAGACCCAGTACTTC. Its translation is CATSYSGRGRETQYF.

This chain connects TRBV12-1 to TRBJ2-1. TRBV12-1 is an annotated pseudogene. The length of the CDR3 is 17 residues. CDR3 protein: CASSFSQLAPYGNEQFF. The CDR3 coding sequence is TGTGCCAGCAGCTTCTCCCAATTGGCCCCATATGGAAATGAGCAGTTCTTC.

V and J are TRBV7-3 and TRBJ1-1; TRBD1 might be the D (5 bases). Trimming left V 8 bases short and J 5 bases short, with 15 bases between. The CDR3 loop spans 13 amino acids. CDR1 and CDR2 from the germline V gene are SGHTA and FQGTGA. As DNA, the CDR3 is TGTGCCAGCTCAGGTACAGGCCAGACTGAAGCTTTCTTT. The encoded protein is CASSGTGQTEAFF.

The chain employs TRBV5-5 and TRBJ2-3; weak D call: TRBD2 (6 bases). Germline V gene lookup returns CDR1 SGHKS and CDR2 YYEKEE (reference sequence). CDR3 length: 13 amino acids. V lost 0 bases to trimming and J lost 8 bases, with 10 bases between them. The CDR3 reads CASSLEEGRTQYF. The CDR3, as DNA: TGTGCCAGCAGCTTGGAGGAGGGGCGTACGCAGTATTTT. Supplemented by reference TRBV5-5 and TRBJ2-3, the full variable domain reads DAGVTQSPTHLIKTRGQQVTLRCSPISGHKSVSWYQQVLGQGPQFIFQYYEKEERGRGNFPDRFSARQFPNYSSELNVNALLLGDSALYLCASSLEEGRTQYFGPGTRLTVL.

The V call is TRBV5-4, the J call TRBJ2-7; 8 nucleotides line up with TRBD1. CDR1 and CDR2 from the germline V gene are SGHNT and YYREEE (reference sequence). V shed 4 bases, J shed 0 bases, and the junction held 6 bases outside the gene matches. The CDR3 consists of 15 residues. The CDR3 sequence is CASSHRDRSSYEQYF. CDR3 nucleotide sequence: TGTGCCAGCAGCCACCGGGACAGGAGCTCCTACGAGCAGTACTTC.

The chain recombines TRBV28 with TRBJ2-2, with 11 nucleotides matching TRBD2. The CDR3 extends over 15 amino acids. Germline V gene data show CDR1 as MDHEN and CDR2 as SYDVKM. The trim removed 4 bases at V and 4 bases at J, leaving 2 bases unmatched. CDR3 DNA: TGTGCCAGCAGTTCCCTAGCGGGAGGCACCGGGGAGCTGTTTTTT. Amino acid sequence: CASSSLAGGTGELFF.

V gene TRBV6-5 combines with J gene TRBJ2-1; 9 positions agree with TRBD2. Germline loops: CDR1 MNHEY, CDR2 SVGAGI. Trimming took 7 bases from V and 1 from J; bases not matched to a gene: 2. The CDR3 sequence is 14 residues long. CDR3 sequence: CASTAGGSYNEQFF. The CDR3, as DNA: TGTGCCAGCACGGCGGGAGGGTCCTACAATGAGCAGTTCTTC.

This clone rates as medium-sized. The chain has TRBV5-1 and TRBJ2-7, with 9 bases fitting TRBD2. The CDR3 has 12 amino acids. Germline V gene sequence: CDR1 SGHRS, CDR2 YFSETQ. J gave up 6 bases and V 4 bases, and 2 bases lay outside the gene matches. CDR3 DNA: TGCGCCAGCAGCGCGGGGGGGGTCGAGCAGTACTTC. This gives the protein CASSAGGVEQYF. Full variable domain (remainder filled in from reference TRBV5-1 and TRBJ2-7): KAGVTQTPRYLIKTRGQQVTLSCSPISGHRSVSWYQQTPGQGLQFLFEYFSETQRNKGNFPGRFSGRQFSNSRSEMNVSTLELGDSALYLCASSAGGVEQYFGPGTRLTVT.

V and J are TRBV10-3 and TRBJ1-4; 7 bases align to TRBD1. The ends lost 6 bases at V and 7 bases at J; junction bases unmatched: 8. The CDR3 has 14 residues. In germline, CDR1 is ENHRY, CDR2 SYGVKD. CDR3 sequence reads: CAIRGDSEGEKLFF. CDR3 coding DNA: TGTGCCATCAGGGGGGACAGTGAGGGTGAAAAACTGTTTTTT.

The chain uses TRBV27 and TRBJ2-7, with D perhaps assigned TRBD1 or TRBD2 (5 bases each). The ends were cut back, 3 bases at V and 0 bases at J, with 6 bases in the middle. The CDR3 has 13 amino acids. CDR1 and CDR2 from the germline V gene are MNHEY and SMNVEV (reference sequence). The CDR3 here is CASSLGDSYEQYF. DNA of the CDR3: TGTGCCAGCAGTTTGGGGGACTCCTACGAGCAGTACTTC.

CDR3 sequence: CASGLVMSSSLTDTQYF. DNA for the CDR3: TGTGCTAGTGGTTTGGTAATGTCGTCGTCCCTCACAGATACGCAGTATTTT. The genes are TRBV12-5 and TRBJ2-3; unclear D gene. The CDR3 consists of 17 residues. V was trimmed by 0 bases and J by 2 bases, leaving 15 bases between them. Germline assignment: CDR1 LGHNT and CDR2 FRNRAP. The complete variable domain, with remaining parts taken from reference TRBV12-5 and TRBJ2-3, reads DARVTQTPRHKVTEMGQEVTMRCQPILGHNTVFWYRQTMMQGLELLAYFRNRAPLDDSGMPKDRFSAEMPDATLATLKIQPSEPRDSAVYFCASGLVMSSSLTDTQYFGPGTRLTVL.

V gene TRBV10-3 combines with J gene TRBJ1-1; D is undetermined. This CDR3 contains 12 residues. CDR1 is ENHRY, CDR2 SYGVKD, per germline. Trimming stripped 6 bases from V and 1 base from J, with 6 bases between. The chain's CDR3 is CAISPENTEAFF. As DNA, the CDR3 is TGTGCCATCAGCCCAGAGAACACTGAAGCTTTCTTT.

J is TRBJ1-1 and V is TRBV9, with a tentative D call TRBD1 (5 bases). Germline CDR1 is SGDLS and CDR2 is YYNGEE. V gave up 3 bases and J gave up 2 bases, with 17 bases separating them. The CDR3 consists of 16 residues. The DNA of the CDR3 is TGTGCCAGCAGCGCGCTCTGGGGGGGAACTAACACTGAAGCTTTCTTT. This translates into CASSALWGGTNTEAFF.

This chain links TRBV11-3 with TRBJ1-2; TRBD1 might be the D (5 bases). Per germline, CDR1 SGHNT and CDR2 YENEEA. With 3 bases removed from V and 5 bases from J, the gap between germline ends came to 10 bases. CDR3 length equals 13 residues. The CDR3 protein is CASSFRDGYGYTF. CDR3 bases: TGTGCCAGCAGCTTCAGGGATGGGTATGGCTACACCTTC.

The sample holds a few counts of this clone. The rearrangement joins TRBV2 to TRBJ1-2; a weak D match, TRBD1 (6 bases). CDR3 length: 13 amino acids. Germline CDR1 SNHLY, CDR2 FYNNEI. V was pared by 5 bases and J by 2 bases, with 9 bases between. CDR3 sequence (DNA): TGTGCCAGCAGTCCCGGGACAAACTATGGCTACACCTTC. As protein: CASSPGTNYGYTF. Combining the CDR3 with reference TRBV2 and TRBJ1-2 gives the whole variable domain EPEVTQTPSHQVTQMGQEVILRCVPISNHLYFYWYRQILGQKVEFLVSFYNNEISEKSEIFDDQFSVERPDGSNFTLKIRSTKLEDSAMYFCASSPGTNYGYTFGSGTRLTVV.